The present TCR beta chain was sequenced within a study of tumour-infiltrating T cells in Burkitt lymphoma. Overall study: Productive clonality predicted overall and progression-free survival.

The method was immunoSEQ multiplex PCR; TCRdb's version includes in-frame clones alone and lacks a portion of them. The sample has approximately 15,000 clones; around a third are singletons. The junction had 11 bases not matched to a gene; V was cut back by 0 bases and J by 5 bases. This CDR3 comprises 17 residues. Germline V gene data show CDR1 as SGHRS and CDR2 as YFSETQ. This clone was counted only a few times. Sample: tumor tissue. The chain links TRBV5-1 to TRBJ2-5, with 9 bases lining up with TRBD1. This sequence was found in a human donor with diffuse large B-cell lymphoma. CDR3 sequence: CASSLGGQGHQWETQYF. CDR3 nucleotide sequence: TGCGCCAGCAGCTTGGGGGGACAGGGTCACCAATGGGAGACCCAGTACTTC.